This T cell receptor beta chain was found in a study of T cell responses to AZD1222 COVID-19 vaccine. Deletions cut 0 bases from V and 11 bases from J, with 8 bases between. This CDR3 contains 12 residues. Germline V gives CDR1 MNHNS, CDR2 SASEGT. With regard to this clone: Antigen unknown.

TCRdb keeps only in-frame clones here, not all; method: immunoSEQ multiplex PCR. The table lists some 96,000 clones, about 85% of them singletons, with about 2% in the top ten. Notes on the study in general: Just six or seven AZD1222 recipients tested seropositive at baseline. White British donors predominated, females outnumbered males, and clonal diversity was possibly underestimated. Spike-specific TCR breadth and depth were elevated following two AZD1222 doses.

This chain connects TRBV6-1 to TRBJ1-5; no definite D call. The sequencing used peripheral blood, collected on day 0 of AZD1222 vaccination. This TCR came from an adult in good health. CDR3 sequence reads: CASSEASQAQHF. The CDR3 DNA is TGTGCCAGCAGTGAAGCATCCCAGGCCCAGCATTTT.